This T cell receptor beta chain came from a study of T cell changes during pregnancy in multiple sclerosis. The CDR3 spans 15 residues. The germline gives CDR1 SGHRS, CDR2 YFSETQ. Germline trimming cut 4 bases from V and 6 bases from J; bases unmatched to any gene: 9. Only in-frame clones appear in the TCRdb table, and some are missing; sequencing was by immunoSEQ multiplex PCR. Among around 80,000 clones, approximately 95% were seen once, and the ten largest hold 0.95% to 1%. The chain has TRBV5-1 and TRBJ2-7; 11 bases are shared with TRBD2. The clonotype was recovered from a female donor in good health, enrolled as a control in a pregnancy study. The source was peripheral blood, collected in the second trimester of pregnancy. CDR3 loop: CASSPIAGGPSEQYF. CDR3 sequence (DNA): TGCGCCAGCAGCCCCATAGCGGGAGGGCCTTCCGAGCAGTACTTC.